This TCR beta chain was captured in a study of metastatic and nonmetastatic thyroid tumors. Study background: Across peripheral blood and tumor or nodule tissue samples taken from malignant and benign thyroid patients, the repertoires were compared with one another.

Remarks on this clone: Its target is unknown.

Points from the study as a whole: As reported, TCR beta diversity in blood and tumor was significantly higher in malignant thyroid tumors than in benign nodules.

TCRdb recomputed clones from the PCR reads via MiXCR. The data contain 19,000 or so clones, over 25% of them singletons. The entire patient cohort was treatment-naive prior to thyroid surgery. The sequenced material came from adjacent normal tissue. This TCR was sampled from a female donor with papillary thyroid cancer or a benign thyroid nodule (not recorded which). Some clones in this sample may be carry-over from other donors' samples.

CDR3 loop: CAISDSDSENQPQHF. In nucleotides, the CDR3 is TGTGCCATCAGTGATAGCGACAGTGAGAATCAGCCCCAGCATTTT. This sequence joins TRBV10-3 and TRBJ1-5, with D perhaps TRBD1 (5 bases). The CDR3 contains 15 residues. Germline CDR1 reads ENHRY; CDR2 reads SYGVKD. V was cut by 3 bases and J by 4 bases, with 13 bases left in between.